This T cell receptor (beta chain) came from a study of shared clonotypes between healthy human individuals. TCRdb's table, derived via immunoSEQ multiplex PCR, lists solely in-frame clones and lacks some. The sample lists under 2,000,000 clones; approximately 95% were seen once. CD45RO-negative CD8 cells positively selected for CCR7 made up the naive population, which excluded terminally differentiated effector memory CD45RA+ cells. V lost 4 bases and J lost 3; bases outside the gene matches: 0. There are 13 residues in the CDR3. In germline, CDR1 is SGHTA, CDR2 FQGNSA. The sample consisted of naive CD8+ T cells sorted from blood. This rearrangement joins TRBV7-2 to TRBJ1-1, with 9 nucleotides matching TRBD1. This TCR was recovered from a man aged 18 to 30 in good health. CDR3 DNA sequence: TGTGCCAGCAGCTGGGACAGGGACACTGAAGCTTTCTTT. It encodes CASSWDRDTEAFF.